This TCR beta chain was sequenced for a study of shared clonotypes between healthy human individuals. Germline CDR1 and CDR2: MNHEY and SMNVEV (reference sequence). This CDR3 contains 12 residues. The V end lost 8 bases, the J end lost 9 bases, and 15 bases lay between the germline ends. Only in-frame clones appear in the TCRdb table, and some are missing; sequencing was by immunoSEQ multiplex PCR. The table lists 2,500,000 or so clones, roughly nine tenths of them singletons. This chain joins TRBV27 and TRBJ2-3; D is unclear. The clonotype was recovered from a man aged 18 to 30 in good health. Input material: naive CD4+ T cells sorted from blood. As to subset: CD45RA+ positively selected. This CDR3 is CASGPSSGTQYF. In DNA, the CDR3 is TGTGCCAGCGGCCCTTCCTCTGGGACGCAGTATTTT.